Listed below are T cell receptor beta chains from one sample, sequenced in a study of blood T cell repertoires in COVID-19. Sequenced by immunoSEQ multiplex PCR; TCRdb stores in-frame clones only, minus some. The sample includes 250,000 or so clones, 80% to 90% of them seen just once. Material for sequencing was PBMCs or T cells enriched from blood (not recorded which). The receptors here all came from a woman aged 40 to 50 who had been exposed to COVID-19. Both conserved end residues are part of each CDR3. A D gene is named only where the DNA matches it firmly. The size field is filled for only some rows; it gives once, few, many or a size class.

TRBV29-1	.	TRBJ1-1	.	CSVQGGRRTEAFF	TGCAGCGTTCAAGGGGGGCGAAGGACTGAAGCTTTCTTT
TRBV19	.	TRBJ1-2	.	CASNRQEDTGYGYTF	TGTGCCAGTAACCGACAGGAGGATACGGGTTATGGCTACACCTTC
TRBV12-3/TRBV12-4	TRBD2	TRBJ2-5	.	CASSGLAQETQYF	TGTGCCAGCAGTGGACTAGCCCAAGAGACCCAGTACTTC
TRBV27	.	TRBJ2-3	.	CASTRGQDYLADTQYF	TGTGCCAGCACCCGTGGACAGGACTATCTCGCAGATACGCAGTATTTT
TRBV27	TRBD1	TRBJ1-5	.	CASRNLGQGSNQPQHF	TGTGCCAGCAGGAACCTAGGACAGGGTAGCAATCAGCCCCAGCATTTT
TRBV20-1	TRBD1	TRBJ1-2	few	CSTGDRDGYTF	TGCAGTACGGGGGACAGGGACGGCTACACCTTC
TRBV5-4	TRBD2	TRBJ2-2	.	CASSVLAGDWSSGELFF	TGTGCCAGCAGCGTACTAGCGGGAGATTGGTCTTCCGGGGAGCTGTTTTTT
TRBV3-1/TRBV3-2	.	TRBJ1-1	.	CASSQDREGPAFF	TGTGCCAGCAGCCAAGATCGGGAGGGGCCCGCCTTCTTT
TRBV9	TRBD1	TRBJ1-5	.	CASSPGQGGYSQPQHF	TGTGCCAGCAGTCCGGGACAGGGAGGATATAGTCAGCCCCAGCATTTT
TRBV7-8	TRBD1	TRBJ1-2	.	CASSSRTGGGNYGYTF	TGTGCCAGCAGCTCCCGGACAGGTGGGGGGAACTATGGCTACACCTTC
TRBV27	.	TRBJ2-6	.	CASRRTGSGANVLTF	TGTGCCAGTAGAAGAACAGGTTCAGGGGCCAACGTCCTGACTTTC
TRBV7-8	TRBD1	TRBJ1-6	.	CASSIPDRVSSPLHF	TGTGCCAGCAGCATCCCGGACAGGGTCAGCTCACCCCTCCACTTT
TRBV7-8	.	TRBJ1-3	once	CASSLGQGNTIYF	TGTGCCAGCAGCTTAGGGCAGGGCAACACCATATATTTT
TRBV6-1	TRBD1	TRBJ2-2	few	CASHETGGNTGELFF	TGTGCCAGTCACGAGACAGGGGGGAACACCGGGGAGCTGTTTTTT
TRBV5-1	.	TRBJ1-3	.	CASSLDSSGNTIYF	TGCGCCAGCAGCTTGGATTCATCTGGAAACACCATATATTTT
TRBV25-1	TRBD2	TRBJ2-3	once	CASSSQRGDTQYF	TGTGCCAGCAGTTCCCAGCGGGGTGATACGCAGTATTTT
TRBV5-4	.	TRBJ2-3	.	CASSFGTTSTDTQYF	TGTGCCAGCAGCTTTGGTACTACTAGCACAGATACGCAGTATTTT
TRBV11-3	TRBD2	TRBJ2-5	.	CASSPRLADQETQYF	TGTGCCAGCAGCCCACGACTAGCGGACCAAGAGACCCAGTACTTC
TRBV7-9	TRBD1	TRBJ1-1	.	CASSLDIGQGTSEAFF	TGTGCCAGCAGCTTAGATATAGGACAGGGGACCTCTGAAGCTTTCTTT
TRBV6-5	.	TRBJ1-3	.	CASSYSRSSGNTIYF	TGTGCCAGCAGTTACTCTCGCAGCTCTGGAAACACCATATATTTT
TRBV5-1	.	TRBJ1-1	once	CASSYRQAGTEAFF	TGCGCCAGCAGCTACCGACAGGCTGGCACTGAAGCTTTCTTT
TRBV3-1/TRBV3-2	TRBD2	TRBJ2-3	.	CASSQDWSGGRADTQYF	TGTGCCAGCAGCCAAGATTGGTCGGGGGGGCGGGCAGATACGCAGTATTTT
TRBV13	.	TRBJ2-3	.	CASSFPGTGSDTQYF	TGTGCCAGCAGCTTTCCGGGAACAGGGTCAGATACGCAGTATTTT
TRBV6-5	.	TRBJ1-3	.	CASRTASGNTIYF	TGTGCCAGCAGGACAGCCTCTGGAAACACCATATATTTT
TRBV23-1	TRBD1	TRBJ1-3	.	CASSHDRDRGNTIYF	TGCGCCAGCAGTCACGACCGGGACAGAGGAAACACCATATATTTT
TRBV29-1	TRBD1	TRBJ1-2	.	CSVGLGTGNYGYTF	TGCAGCGTTGGGTTGGGGACAGGGAACTATGGCTACACCTTC
TRBV5-1	TRBD1	TRBJ1-1	.	CASSRQGEIDQAFF	TGCGCCAGCAGCCGGCAGGGGGAGATTGATCAAGCTTTCTTT
TRBV6-2/TRBV6-3	TRBD1	TRBJ2-3	.	CASSYPAGTGTTDTQYF	TGTGCCAGCAGTTACCCGGCAGGGACAGGGACCACAGATACGCAGTATTTT
TRBV5-1	.	TRBJ2-3	.	CASSQNRELGLDTQYF	TGCGCCAGCAGCCAGAACAGGGAGCTGGGCTTAGATACGCAGTATTTT
TRBV12-3/TRBV12-4	.	TRBJ1-2	.	CASSLTYDYGYTF	TGTGCCAGCAGCCTGACATACGACTATGGCTACACCTTC
TRBV25-1	TRBD1	TRBJ1-1	.	CASRGTDPPLNTEAFF	TGTGCCAGCAGAGGGACAGATCCTCCCCTGAACACTGAAGCTTTCTTT
TRBV5-4	TRBD1	TRBJ1-2	.	CASSLGQGNYGYTF	TGTGCCAGCAGCCTAGGACAGGGCAACTATGGCTACACCTTC
TRBV7-3	TRBD1	TRBJ2-5	.	CASSPGQGAWETQYF	TGTGCCAGCAGCCCAGGACAGGGGGCATGGGAGACCCAGTACTTC
TRBV3-1/TRBV3-2	TRBD1	TRBJ1-2	.	CASSQETGSDGYTF	TGTGCCAGCAGCCAAGAGACAGGGAGCGATGGCTACACCTTC
TRBV7-9	.	TRBJ1-1	.	CASSLGAPNTEAFF	TGTGCCAGCAGCTTAGGGGCTCCGAACACTGAAGCTTTCTTT
TRBV7-2	TRBD1	TRBJ2-3	.	CASSLRGTGVADTQYF	TGTGCCAGCAGCTTAAGAGGGACAGGGGTCGCAGATACGCAGTATTTT
TRBV5-4	.	TRBJ1-1	few	CASSLSGREGTEAFF	TGTGCCAGCAGCTTGTCTGGCAGGGAGGGCACTGAAGCTTTCTTT
TRBV19	.	TRBJ1-4	.	CATRQANNGEKLFF	TGTGCCACTAGACAGGCCAATAATGGTGAAAAACTGTTTTTT
TRBV5-1	TRBD1	TRBJ2-6	.	CASRSDRAGANVLTF	TGCGCCAGCAGATCGGACAGGGCTGGGGCCAACGTCCTGACTTTC
TRBV7-2	TRBD2	TRBJ2-1	.	CASSSSGLAVRGEQFF	TGTGCCAGCAGCTCCTCGGGACTAGCGGTGAGGGGGGAGCAGTTCTTC
TRBV6-4	TRBD1	TRBJ2-4	.	CARRDRGLAKNIQYF	TGTGCCAGACGGGACAGGGGGCTCGCCAAAAACATTCAGTACTTC
TRBV19	.	TRBJ1-1	.	CASHTGWNTETFF	TGTGCCAGTCACACAGGATGGAACACTGAAACTTTCTTT
TRBV4-1	TRBD1	TRBJ1-5	.	CASSQDPGTGVSTINQPQHF	TGCGCCAGCAGCCAAGACCCCGGGACAGGGGTTTCGACGATCAATCAGCCCCAGCATTTT
TRBV9	.	TRBJ2-3	.	CASSVGTPGTQYF	TGTGCCAGCAGCGTCGGGACTCCCGGGACGCAGTATTTT
TRBV7-2	.	TRBJ2-1	.	CASSPTLTRNNEQFF	TGTGCCAGCAGCCCGACCCTCACGCGGAACAATGAGCAGTTCTTC
TRBV7-2	.	TRBJ2-5	few	CASSLGGAALQQETQYF	TGTGCCAGCAGCTTAGGTGGAGCAGCCCTCCAGCAAGAGACCCAGTACTTC
TRBV7-2	TRBD1	TRBJ1-5	.	CASSYHRGSNQPQHF	TGTGCCAGCAGCTACCACAGGGGCAGCAATCAGCCCCAGCATTTT
TRBV5-1	TRBD1	TRBJ1-4	.	CASSLDRANEKLFF	TGTGCCAGCAGCTTGGACAGGGCTAATGAAAAACTGTTTTTT